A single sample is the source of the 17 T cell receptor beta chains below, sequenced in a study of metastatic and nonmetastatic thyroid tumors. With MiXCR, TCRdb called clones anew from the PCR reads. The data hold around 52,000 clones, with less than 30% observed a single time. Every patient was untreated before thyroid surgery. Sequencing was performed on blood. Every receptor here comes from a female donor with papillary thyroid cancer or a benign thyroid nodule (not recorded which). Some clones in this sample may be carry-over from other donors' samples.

CDR3 residues: CASRSATEAFF. For the CDR3, the DNA is TGTGCCAGCCGGAGTGCCACTGAAGCTTTCTTT. V and J are TRBV6-1 and TRBJ1-1; D remains ambiguous. The germline gives CDR1 MNHNS, CDR2 SASEGT. The CDR3 spans 11 residues. V shed 8 bases and J shed 4 bases, with 8 bases lying between them.

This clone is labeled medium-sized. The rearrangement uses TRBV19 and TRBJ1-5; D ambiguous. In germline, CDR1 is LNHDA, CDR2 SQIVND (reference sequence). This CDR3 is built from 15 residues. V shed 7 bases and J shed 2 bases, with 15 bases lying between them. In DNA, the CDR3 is TGTGCCAGTAACCTAGGTTTATCGGGCAATCAGCCCCAGCATTTT. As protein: CASNLGLSGNQPQHF.

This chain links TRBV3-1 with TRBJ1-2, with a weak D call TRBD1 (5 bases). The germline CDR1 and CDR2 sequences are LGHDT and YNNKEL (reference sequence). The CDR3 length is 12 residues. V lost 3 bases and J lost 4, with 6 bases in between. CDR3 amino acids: CASSHDSYGYTF. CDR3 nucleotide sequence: TGTGCCAGCAGCCACGACAGCTATGGCTACACCTTC.

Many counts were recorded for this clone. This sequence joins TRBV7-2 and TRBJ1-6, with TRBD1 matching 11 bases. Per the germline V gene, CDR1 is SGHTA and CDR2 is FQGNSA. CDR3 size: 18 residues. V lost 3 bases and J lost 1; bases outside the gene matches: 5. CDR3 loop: CASSFSRDRGSYNSPLHF. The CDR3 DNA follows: TGTGCCAGCAGCTTCTCCCGGGACAGGGGGTCCTATAATTCACCCCTCCACTTT.

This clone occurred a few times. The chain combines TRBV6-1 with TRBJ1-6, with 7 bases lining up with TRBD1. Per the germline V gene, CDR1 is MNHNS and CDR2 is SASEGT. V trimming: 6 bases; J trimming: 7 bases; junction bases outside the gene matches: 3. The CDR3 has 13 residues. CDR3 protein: CASSGTDNSPLHF. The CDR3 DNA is TGTGCCAGCAGCGGGACAGACAATTCACCCCTCCACTTT.

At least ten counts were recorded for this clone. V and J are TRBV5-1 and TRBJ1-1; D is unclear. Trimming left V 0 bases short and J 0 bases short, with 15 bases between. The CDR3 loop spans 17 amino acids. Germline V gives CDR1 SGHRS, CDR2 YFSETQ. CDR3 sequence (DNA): TGCGCCAGCAGCTTGGTGCTCGGAGGCGGTATGAACACTGAAGCTTTCTTT. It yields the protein CASSLVLGGGMNTEAFF. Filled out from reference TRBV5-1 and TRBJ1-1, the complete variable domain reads KAGVTQTPRYLIKTRGQQVTLSCSPISGHRSVSWYQQTPGQGLQFLFEYFSETQRNKGNFPGRFSGRQFSNSRSEMNVSTLELGDSALYLCASSLVLGGGMNTEAFFGQGTRLTVV.

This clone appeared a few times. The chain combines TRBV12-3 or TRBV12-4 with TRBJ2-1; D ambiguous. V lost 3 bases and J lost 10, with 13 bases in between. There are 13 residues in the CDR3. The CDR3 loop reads CASSFNSLREQFF. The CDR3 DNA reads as TGTGCCAGCAGTTTTAACAGCCTACGGGAGCAGTTCTTC.

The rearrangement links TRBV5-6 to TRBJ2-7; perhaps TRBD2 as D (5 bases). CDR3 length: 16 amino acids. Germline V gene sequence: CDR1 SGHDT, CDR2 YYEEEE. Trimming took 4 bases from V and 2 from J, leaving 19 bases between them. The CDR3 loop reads CASSPGMGGFPYEQYF. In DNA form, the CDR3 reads TGTGCCAGCAGCCCGGGAATGGGCGGATTCCCCTACGAGCAGTACTTC.

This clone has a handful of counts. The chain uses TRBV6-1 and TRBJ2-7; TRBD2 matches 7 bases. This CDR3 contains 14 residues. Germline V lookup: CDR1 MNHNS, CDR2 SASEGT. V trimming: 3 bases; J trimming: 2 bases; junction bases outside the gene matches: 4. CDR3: CASSDRDYAYEQYF. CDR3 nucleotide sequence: TGTGCCAGCAGTGACCGGGACTACGCCTACGAGCAGTACTTC.

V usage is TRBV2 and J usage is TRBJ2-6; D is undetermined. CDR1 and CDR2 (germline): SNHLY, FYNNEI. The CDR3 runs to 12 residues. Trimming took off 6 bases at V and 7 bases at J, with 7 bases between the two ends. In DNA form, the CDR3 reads TGTGCCAGCAGCCTAAGAGCCAACGTCCTGACTTTC. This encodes CASSLRANVLTF.

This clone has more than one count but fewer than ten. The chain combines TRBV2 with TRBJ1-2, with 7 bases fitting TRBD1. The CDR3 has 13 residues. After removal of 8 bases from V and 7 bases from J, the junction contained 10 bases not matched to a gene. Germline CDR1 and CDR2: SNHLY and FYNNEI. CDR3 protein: CASRRGQDFGYTF. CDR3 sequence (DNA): TGTGCCAGCCGGAGGGGGCAGGATTTTGGCTACACCTTC.

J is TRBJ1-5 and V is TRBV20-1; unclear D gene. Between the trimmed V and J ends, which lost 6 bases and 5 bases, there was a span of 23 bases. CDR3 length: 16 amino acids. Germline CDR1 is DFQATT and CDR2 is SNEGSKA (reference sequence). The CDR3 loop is CSAPPPEQRLYQPQHF. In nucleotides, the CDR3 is TGCAGTGCCCCGCCCCCCGAGCAGAGGCTTTATCAGCCCCAGCATTTT.

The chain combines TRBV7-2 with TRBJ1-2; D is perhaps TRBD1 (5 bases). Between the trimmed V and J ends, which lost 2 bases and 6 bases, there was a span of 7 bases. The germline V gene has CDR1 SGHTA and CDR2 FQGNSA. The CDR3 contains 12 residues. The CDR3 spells CASSLLGHGYTF. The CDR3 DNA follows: TGTGCCAGCAGCTTACTGGGACATGGCTACACCTTC. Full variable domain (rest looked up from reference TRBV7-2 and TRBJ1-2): GAGVSQSPSNKVTEKGKDVELRCDPISGHTALYWYRQSLGQGLEFLIYFQGNSAPDKSGLPSDRFSAERTGGSVSTLTIQRTQQEDSAVYLCASSLLGHGYTFGSGTRLTVV.

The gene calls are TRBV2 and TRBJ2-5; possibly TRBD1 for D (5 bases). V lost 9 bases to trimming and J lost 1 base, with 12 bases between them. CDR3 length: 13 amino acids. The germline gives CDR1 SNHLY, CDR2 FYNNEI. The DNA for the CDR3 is TGTGCCAGTGGTGGGCAGGGCCAAGAGACCCAGTACTTC. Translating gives CASGGQGQETQYF.

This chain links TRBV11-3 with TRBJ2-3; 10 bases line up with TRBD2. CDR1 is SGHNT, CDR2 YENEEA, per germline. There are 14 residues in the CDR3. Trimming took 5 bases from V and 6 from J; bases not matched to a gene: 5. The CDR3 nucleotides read TGTGCCAGCAGCAGCGGACTAGCGGCCGATACGCAGTATTTT. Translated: CASSSGLAADTQYF. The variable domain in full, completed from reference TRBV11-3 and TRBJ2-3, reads EAGVVQSPRYKIIEKKQPVAFWCNPISGHNTLYWYLQNLGQGPELLIRYENEEAVDDSQLPKDRFSAERLKGVDSTLKIQPAELGDSAVYLCASSSGLAADTQYFGPGTRLTVL.

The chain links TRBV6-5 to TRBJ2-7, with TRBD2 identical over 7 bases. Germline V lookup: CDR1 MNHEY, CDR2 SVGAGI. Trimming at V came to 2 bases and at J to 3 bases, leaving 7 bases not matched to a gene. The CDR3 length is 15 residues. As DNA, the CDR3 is TGTGCCAGCAGTTACGGACTCGCGGGGGACTACGAGCAGTACTTC. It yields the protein CASSYGLAGDYEQYF.

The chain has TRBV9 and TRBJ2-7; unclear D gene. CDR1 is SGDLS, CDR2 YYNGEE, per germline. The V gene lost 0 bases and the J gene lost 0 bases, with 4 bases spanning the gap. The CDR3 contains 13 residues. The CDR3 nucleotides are TGTGCCAGCAGCGTAGGCAGCTCCTACGAGCAGTACTTC. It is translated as CASSVGSSYEQYF.